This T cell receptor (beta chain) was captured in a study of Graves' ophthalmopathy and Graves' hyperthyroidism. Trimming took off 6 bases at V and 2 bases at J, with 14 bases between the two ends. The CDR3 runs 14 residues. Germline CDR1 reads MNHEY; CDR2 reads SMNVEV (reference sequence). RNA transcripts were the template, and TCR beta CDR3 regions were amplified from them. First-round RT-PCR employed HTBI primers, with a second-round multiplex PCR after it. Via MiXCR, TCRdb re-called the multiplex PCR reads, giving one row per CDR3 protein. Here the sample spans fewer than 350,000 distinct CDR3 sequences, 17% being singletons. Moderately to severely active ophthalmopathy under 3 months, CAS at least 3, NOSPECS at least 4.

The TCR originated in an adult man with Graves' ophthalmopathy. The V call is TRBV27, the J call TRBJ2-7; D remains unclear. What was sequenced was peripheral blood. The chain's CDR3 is CASSITESAYEQYF. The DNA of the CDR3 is TGTGCCAGCAGCATTACAGAGTCTGCCTACGAGCAGTACTTC.